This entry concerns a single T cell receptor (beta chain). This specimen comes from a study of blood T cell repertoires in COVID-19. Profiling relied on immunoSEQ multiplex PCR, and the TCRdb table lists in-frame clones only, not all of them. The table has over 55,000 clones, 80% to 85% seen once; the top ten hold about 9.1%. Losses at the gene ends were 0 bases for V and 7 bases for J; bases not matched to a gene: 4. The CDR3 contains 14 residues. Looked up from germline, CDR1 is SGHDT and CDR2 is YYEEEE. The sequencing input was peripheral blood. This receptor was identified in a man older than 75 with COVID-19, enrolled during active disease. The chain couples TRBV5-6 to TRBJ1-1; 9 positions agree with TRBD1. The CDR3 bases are TGTGCCAGCAGCTTGGACAGGGGGCGAGGTGAAGCTTTCTTT. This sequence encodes CASSLDRGRGEAFF.